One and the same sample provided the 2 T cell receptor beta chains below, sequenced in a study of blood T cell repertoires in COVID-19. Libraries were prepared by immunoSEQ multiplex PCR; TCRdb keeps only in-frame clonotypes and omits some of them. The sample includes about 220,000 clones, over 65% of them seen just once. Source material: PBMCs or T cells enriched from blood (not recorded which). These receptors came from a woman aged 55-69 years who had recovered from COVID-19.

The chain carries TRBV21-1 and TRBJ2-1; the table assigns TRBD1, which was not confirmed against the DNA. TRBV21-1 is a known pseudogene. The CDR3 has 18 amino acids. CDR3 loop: CASHDPGTQQIAYNEQFF. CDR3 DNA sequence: TGTGCCAGCCACGACCCGGGGACACAGCAAATCGCCTACAATGAGCAGTTCTTC.

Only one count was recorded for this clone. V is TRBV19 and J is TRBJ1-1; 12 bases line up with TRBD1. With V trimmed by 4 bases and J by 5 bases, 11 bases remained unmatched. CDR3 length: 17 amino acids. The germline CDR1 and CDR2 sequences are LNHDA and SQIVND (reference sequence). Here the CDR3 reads CASSTHGDRGRGTEAFF. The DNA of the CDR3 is TGTGCCAGTAGTACCCACGGGGACAGGGGGCGTGGGACTGAAGCTTTCTTT.